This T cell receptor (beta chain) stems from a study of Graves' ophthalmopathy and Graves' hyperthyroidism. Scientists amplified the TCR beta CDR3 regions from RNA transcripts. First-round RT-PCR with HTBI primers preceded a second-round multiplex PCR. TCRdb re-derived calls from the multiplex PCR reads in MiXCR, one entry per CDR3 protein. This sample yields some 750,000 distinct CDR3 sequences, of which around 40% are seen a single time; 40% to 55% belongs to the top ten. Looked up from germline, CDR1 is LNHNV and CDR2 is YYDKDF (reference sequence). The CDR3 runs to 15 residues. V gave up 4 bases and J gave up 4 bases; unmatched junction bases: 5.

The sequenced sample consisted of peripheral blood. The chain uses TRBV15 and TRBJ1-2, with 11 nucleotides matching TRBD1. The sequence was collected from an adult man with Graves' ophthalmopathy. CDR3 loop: CATSKDRGPGYGYTF. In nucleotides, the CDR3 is TGTGCCACCAGCAAGGACAGGGGGCCTGGCTATGGCTACACCTTC.